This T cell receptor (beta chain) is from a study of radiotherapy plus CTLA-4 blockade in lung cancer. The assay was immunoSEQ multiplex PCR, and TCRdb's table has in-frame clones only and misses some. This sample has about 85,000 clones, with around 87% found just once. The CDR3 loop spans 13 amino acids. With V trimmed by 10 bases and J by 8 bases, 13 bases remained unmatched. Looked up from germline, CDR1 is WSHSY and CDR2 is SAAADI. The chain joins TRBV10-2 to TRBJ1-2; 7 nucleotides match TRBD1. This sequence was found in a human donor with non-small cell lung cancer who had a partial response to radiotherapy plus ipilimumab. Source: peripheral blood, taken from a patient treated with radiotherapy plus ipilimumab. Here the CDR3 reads CATEGGGARGYTF. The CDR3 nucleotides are TGCGCCACTGAAGGAGGGGGCGCGAGGGGCTACACCTTC.